The source of this T cell receptor (beta chain) is a study of CD8+ T cells in alopecia areata. Treatment indicated: oral pan-JAK inhibitor, 5-10 mg twice daily. The length of the CDR3 is 13 residues. The trim removed 7 bases at V and 7 bases at J, leaving 8 bases unmatched. Germline V CDR1 and CDR2: SQVTM, ANQGSEA. In each case, RNA was isolated and then reverse transcribed into cDNA as the sequencing template. Generated by immunoSEQ multiplex PCR, the TCRdb table keeps only in-frame clones and is missing some. The sample has some 160,000 clones, about three fifths seen once; the top ten hold more than 0.7%.

The chain is built from TRBV29-1 and TRBJ2-1, with 9 bases that match TRBD1. The starting material was CD4+ T cells sorted from blood, obtained at week 4, from a patient treated with tofacitinib. This receptor was identified in a human donor with alopecia areata. CDR3: CSGGQGLGNEQFF. DNA of the CDR3: TGCAGCGGCGGACAGGGGTTAGGGAATGAGCAGTTCTTC.